The 27 T cell receptor beta chains given below trace back to one sample, sequenced in a study of T cells in women clearing cervical HPV infection (dated by TCRdb to the late 2010s). Libraries were prepared through the immunoSEQ multiplex PCR assay. This immuneACCESS table, as held by TCRdb, lists in-frame sequences with V and J called but not all clones. Of the missing ones, under half trace to an unresolved V gene in checked studies; the others have no known cause. The sample's table lists a count of around 35,000 clones. The ten largest clones take up 1.5% to 2% of the sample. The sample was blood buffy coat. The receptors stem from a woman aged 18 to 75 with a cervical HPV16 infection that either progressed to CIN3+ or cleared (not recorded which).

About this clone itself: The read halts 3 residues ahead of the CDR3 end, with the missing end drawn from the germline J gene. The chain is built from TRBV6-2 or TRBV6-3 and TRBJ1-1, with 7 bases that match TRBD1. V was pared by 8 bases and J by 0 bases, with 12 bases of the junction left unmatched. CDR1 MNHEY and CDR2 SVGEGT come from the germline V gene. The CDR3 is made up of 16 amino acids. CDR3 DNA (partial): TGTGCCAGCCTACAGGGGTTTGGGGCTATGAACACTGAA. It encodes CASLQGFGAMNTE. The full CDR3 protein reads CASLQGFGAMNTEAFF.

For this clone: Read sequence stops 3 residues before the CDR3 end, and the germline J gene provides the missing end. The chain recombines TRBV7-8 with TRBJ2-7; 7 bases map to TRBD1. Germline V gene data show CDR1 as SGHVS and CDR2 as FQNEAQ. The J segment lost 2 bases and the V segment lost 3 bases, leaving 4 bases of the junction unmatched. This CDR3 comprises 14 residues. The part of the CDR3 DNA that was read is TGTGCCAGCAGCTTGGCAGGGGGTCCCTACGAG. It specifies CASSLAGGPYE. The full CDR3 reads CASSLAGGPYEQYF.

Comment on this clone: The read ends 3 residues before the CDR3 terminus; that terminus is restored from the germline J gene. The V gene is TRBV6-1, the J gene TRBJ2-7; 8 bases fit TRBD1. After removal of 4 bases from V and 1 base from J, the junction contained 6 bases not matched to a gene. The length of the CDR3 is 15 residues. Looked up from germline, CDR1 is MNHNS and CDR2 is SASEGT. The CDR3 bases that were read are TGTGCCAGCAGTGGATCGACAGGGGAGTCCTACGAG. It encodes CASSGSTGESYE. Given in full, the CDR3 is CASSGSTGESYEQYF.

With respect to this clone: Read sequence stops 3 residues before the CDR3 end, and the germline J gene provides the missing end. The chain has TRBV19 and TRBJ1-2, with TRBD1 as a possible D gene (6 bases). The CDR3 length is 14 residues. In germline, CDR1 is LNHDA, CDR2 SQIVND (reference sequence). V was clipped by 4 bases and J by 3 bases, with 12 bases between them. The CDR3 bases that were read are TGTGCCAGTAGTACTCCGGGACACGACTATGGC. Protein: CASSTPGHDYG. The CDR3 reads in full as CASSTPGHDYGYTF.

Details on this clone: Read data end 3 residues before the CDR3 end; the end is taken from the germline J gene. The chain carries TRBV20-1 and TRBJ2-3; D may be TRBD1 (6 bases). The CDR3 runs 16 residues. Germline V gives CDR1 DFQATT, CDR2 SNEGSKA (reference sequence). Incomplete CDR3 DNA: TGCAGTGCTAGAGATCCGGCAGGGGTCCGCCAAGAGACG. It translates to CSARDPAGVRQET. The CDR3 as a whole reads CSARDPAGVRQETQYF.

Comments on this clone: The read ends 3 residues before the CDR3 terminus; that terminus is restored from the germline J gene. The chain uses TRBV6-2 or TRBV6-3 and TRBJ1-1; TRBD1 might be the D (6 bases). V was clipped by 2 bases and J by 3 bases, with 19 bases between them. The CDR3 length is 17 residues. CDR1 and CDR2 from the germline V gene are MNHEY and SVGEGT. CDR3 residues: CASSYEAGVVGDTEAFF. The CDR3 DNA, read in part, is TGTGCCAGCAGTTACGAGGCAGGGGTCGTAGGAGACACTGAA.

A remark on this clone: The read ends 3 residues shy of where the CDR3 ends; the end is completed using the germline J gene. This chain links TRBV20-1 with TRBJ2-5; 10 bases are shared with TRBD2. The CDR3 loop spans 19 amino acids. The ends lost 0 bases at V and 5 bases at J; junction bases unmatched: 18. CDR1 and CDR2 from the germline V gene are DFQATT and SNEGSKA (reference sequence). The CDR3 loop is CSARDWSVGAGGISETQYF. The CDR3 bases that were read are TGCAGTGCTAGAGATTGGTCCGTCGGAGCGGGGGGGATATCGGAGACC.

About this clone: The read ends 3 residues early relative to the CDR3; the germline J gene fills the gap. The J gene is TRBJ2-6, the V gene TRBV14, with D tentatively TRBD1 (6 bases). The CDR3 contains 16 residues. In germline, CDR1 is SGHDN, CDR2 FVKESK. Trimming removed 2 bases from V and 0 bases from J, with 8 bases in between. The CDR3 bases that were read are TGTGCCAGCAGCCAATTAGGGGGCTCTGGGGCCAACGTC. Its protein is CASSQLGGSGANV. The entire CDR3 protein reads CASSQLGGSGANVLTF.

Concerning this clone: The read falls 3 residues short of the CDR3 end, and the missing part is taken from the germline J gene. The J gene is TRBJ1-4, the V gene TRBV28, with 7 bases lining up with TRBD1. Losses at the gene ends were 5 bases for V and 3 bases for J; bases not matched to a gene: 6. The CDR3 runs 15 residues. CDR1 is MDHEN and CDR2 is SYDVKM in the germline V gene. CDR3 residues: CASSATGVSNEKLFF. The covered CDR3 bases are TGTGCCAGCAGTGCAACAGGGGTTTCTAATGAAAAA.

As concerns this clone: A junction boundary mismatches the germline segment, possibly from a read error. From the germline J gene comes the end of the CDR3, since the read stops 3 residues before it. Other nucleotide sequences in the sample specify the same CDR3. The chain couples TRBV7-2 to TRBJ1-3, with D possibly TRBD1 on 6 matching bases. Germline V CDR1 and CDR2: SGHTA, FQGNSA. The CDR3 totals 14 residues. The sequenced CDR3 bases are TGTGCCAGCAGCTTAGGGGGGCTGGGAAACACA. The encoded protein is CASSLGGLGNT. The complete CDR3 sequence is CASSLGGLGNTIYF.

About this clone: The CDR3 end lies 3 residues beyond the end of the read and is filled in from the germline J gene. V and J are TRBV18 and TRBJ1-1; D may be TRBD1 (6 bases). The CDR3 totals 16 residues. Germline assignment: CDR1 KGHSH and CDR2 LQKENI. V was trimmed by 6 bases and J by 4 bases, leaving 21 bases between them. The CDR3 DNA, read in part, is TGTGCCAGCTCGAGCCGGGACACCGCAGGAGGCACTGAA. Amino acids: CASSSRDTAGGTE. The CDR3 as a whole reads CASSSRDTAGGTEAFF.

Remarks on this clone: With the read ending 3 residues before the CDR3 end, the germline J gene is used to fill in that end. The rearrangement uses TRBV30 and TRBJ2-7, with 9 bases that match TRBD1. The J segment lost 0 bases and the V segment lost 3 bases, leaving 6 bases of the junction unmatched. The CDR3 runs 15 residues. The germline gives CDR1 GTSNPN, CDR2 SVGIG (reference sequence). CDR3 loop: CAWRSGQGSSYEQYF. The covered CDR3 bases are TGTGCCTGGAGGTCGGGACAGGGAAGCTCCTACGAG.

Incomplete CDR3 DNA: TGTGCCACCACGCTAGGGGAGGGGTCTGCGAGGCCT. Protein: CATTLGEGSARP. The full CDR3 reads CATTLGEGSARPQYF. The chain uses TRBV19 and TRBJ2-4, with 7 bases identical to TRBD2. The read comes to an end 3 residues before the CDR3 does, leaving the germline J gene to fill in the end. Germline V CDR1 and CDR2: LNHDA, SQIVND (reference sequence). There are 15 residues in the CDR3.

With regard to this clone: The CDR3 end lies 3 residues beyond the end of the read and is filled in from the germline J gene. The chain is built from TRBV7-2 and TRBJ2-5; 8 nucleotides match TRBD2. V was clipped by 4 bases and J by 7 bases; unmatched bases: 11. The CDR3 extends over 15 amino acids. Germline-derived CDR1 and CDR2 are SGHTA and FQGNSA. The CDR3 loop reads CASSSKVASGRTQYF. The sequenced CDR3 bases are TGTGCCAGCAGCTCTAAGGTCGCTAGCGGGCGGACC.

On this clone: The missing CDR3 end, 3 residues past where the read stops, is filled in from the germline J gene. J is TRBJ2-4 and V is TRBV30; D may be TRBD1 (5 bases). CDR1 and CDR2 (germline): GTSNPN, SVGIG (reference sequence). V lost 8 bases and J 0 bases, leaving 17 bases between the germline ends. The CDR3 covers 15 residues. The sequenced CDR3 bases are TGTGCCGGGGCCCAAAACGGGTTAGCCAAAAACATT. It encodes CAGAQNGLAKNI. The CDR3 as a whole reads CAGAQNGLAKNIQYF. The variable domain in full, completed from reference TRBV30 and TRBJ2-4, reads SQTIHQWPATLVQPVGSPLSLECTVEGTSNPNLYWYRQAAGRGLQLLFYSVGIGQISSEVPQNLSASRPQDRQFILSSKKLLLSDSGFYLCAGAQNGLAKNIQYFGAGTRLSVL.

The CDR3 bases that were read are TGTGCCAGTAGTACGCCAGGGGGCAGCGGTGAAAAA. Residues: CASSTPGGSGEK. The full-length CDR3 reads as CASSTPGGSGEKLFF. V gene TRBV19 combines with J gene TRBJ1-4; TRBD1 agrees at 8 bases. The read ends 3 residues early relative to the CDR3; the germline J gene fills the gap. Germline V CDR1 and CDR2: LNHDA, SQIVND (reference sequence). The CDR3 is 15 amino acids. V shed 4 bases, J shed 7 bases, and the junction held 8 bases outside the gene matches.

The sequenced part of the CDR3 DNA is TGTGCCAGCAGCAACCCAGCATTTGACTACGAC. Translating it yields CASSNPAFDYD. Given in full, the CDR3 is CASSNPAFDYDYTF. This sequence joins TRBV7-2 and TRBJ1-2; D is unclear. The read is 3 residues too short to cover the CDR3 end, so that end is filled in from the germline J gene. Germline V gives CDR1 SGHTA, CDR2 FQGNSA. This CDR3 has 14 residues.

A word on this clone: The read gets to within 3 residues of the CDR3 end, and the germline J gene fills in the rest. The same CDR3 also results from other DNA sequences found in this sample. The J gene is TRBJ2-7, the V gene TRBV2; 9 nucleotides match TRBD1. Trimming took 6 bases from V and 2 from J; bases not matched to a gene: 8. The CDR3 consists of 15 residues. Germline V lookup: CDR1 SNHLY, CDR2 FYNNEI. The chain's CDR3 is CASRAPGQGTYEQYF. The sequenced part of the CDR3 DNA is TGTGCCAGCAGGGCTCCGGGACAGGGAACCTACGAG.

Notes on this clone: The read ends 3 residues shy of where the CDR3 ends; the end is completed using the germline J gene. This sequence joins TRBV7-8 and TRBJ2-3; the match to TRBD1 covers 7 bases. Germline V lookup: CDR1 SGHVS, CDR2 FQNEAQ. CDR3 length: 14 amino acids. CDR3: CASSPRDRNQPQYF. The sequenced CDR3 bases are TGTGCCAGCAGCCCCCGGGACAGAAATCAGCCG.

Concerning this clone: The CDR3 extends 3 residues past the end of the read, so its final part is completed from the germline J gene. J is TRBJ2-3 and V is TRBV11-3; D gene uncertain. Trimming stripped 3 bases from V and 3 bases from J, with 7 bases between. The germline V gene encodes CDR1 SGHNT and CDR2 YENEEA. The CDR3 is 13 amino acids. This CDR3 reads CASSFPGTDTQYF. Incomplete CDR3 DNA: TGTGCCAGCAGCTTCCCCGGGACAGATACG.

As to this clone: The read terminates 3 residues before the CDR3 end, so the remaining end is supplied by the germline J gene. V gene TRBV19 combines with J gene TRBJ2-2, with D maybe TRBD1 (6 bases). The CDR3 covers 13 residues. CDR1 and CDR2 from the germline V gene are LNHDA and SQIVND (reference sequence). With 6 bases removed from V and 4 bases from J, the gap between germline ends came to 9 bases. The CDR3 loop is CASRQGFTGELFF. The CDR3 bases that were read are TGTGCCAGTAGACAGGGTTTCACCGGGGAG. The full variable domain, in which reference TRBV19 and TRBJ2-2 provide the parts outside the CDR3, is DGGITQSPKYLFRKEGQNVTLSCEQNLNHDAMYWYRQDPGQGLRLIYYSQIVNDFQKGDIAEGYSVSREKKESFPLTVTSAQKNPTAFYLCASRQGFTGELFFGEGSRLTVL.

To note about this clone: Read coverage stops 3 residues before the CDR3 terminus; the germline J gene supplies the remainder. The chain has TRBV2 and TRBJ2-7; the D call may be TRBD1 or TRBD2 (5 bases each). The CDR3 has 13 residues. CDR1 is SNHLY, CDR2 FYNNEI, per germline. V lost 4 bases to trimming and J lost 3 bases, with 10 bases between them. The CDR3 is CASSGGAVYEQYF. The sequenced CDR3 bases are TGTGCCAGCAGTGGAGGGGCTGTCTACGAG.

Worth noting for this clone: The CDR3 end lies 3 residues beyond the end of the read and is filled in from the germline J gene. The chain recombines TRBV5-1 with TRBJ1-4, with no clear D. V lost 4 bases and J 0 bases, leaving 4 bases between the germline ends. This CDR3 comprises 13 residues. Germline V lookup: CDR1 SGHRS, CDR2 YFSETQ. CDR3 DNA, as far as it was read: TGCGCCAGCAGCAGCTCAACTAATGAAAAA. Amino acids: CASSSSTNEK. The whole CDR3 protein reads CASSSSTNEKLFF.

Concerning this clone: From the germline J gene comes the end of the CDR3, since the read stops 3 residues before it. The genes are TRBV6-2 or TRBV6-3 and TRBJ2-7; 8 bases are a match to TRBD2. From germline, CDR1 is MNHEY and CDR2 SVGEGT. Trimming at V came to 7 bases and at J to 4 bases, leaving 9 bases not matched to a gene. This CDR3 is built from 14 residues. The CDR3 bases that were read are TGTGCCAGCATACGGGGGGGACGGACATACGAG. It yields the protein CASIRGGRTYE. The CDR3 in its entirety is CASIRGGRTYEQYF.

As to this clone: With the read ending 3 residues before the CDR3 end, the germline J gene is used to fill in that end. V and J are TRBV5-1 and TRBJ2-2, with 7 bases aligning to TRBD1. CDR1 and CDR2 from the germline V gene are SGHRS and YFSETQ. This CDR3 is 13 amino acids long. The part of the CDR3 DNA that was read is TGCGCCAGCAGCTTGGCTGACAGGGAGCAG. This translates into CASSLADREQ. The CDR3 reads in full as CASSLADREQLFF.

As to this clone: The read terminates 3 residues ahead of where the CDR3 ends, so the germline J gene completes it. This chain uses TRBV7-2 with TRBJ1-2; D possibly corresponds to TRBD1 (6 bases). The CDR3 totals 15 residues. V was pared by 3 bases and J by 5 bases, with 16 bases between. CDR1 and CDR2 (germline): SGHTA, FQGNSA. The sequenced CDR3 bases are TGTGCCAGCAGCTTGGGTCGGGGGGCCAGGTATGGC. Translated: CASSLGRGARYG. In full, the CDR3 is CASSLGRGARYGYTF.

In regard to this clone: The read terminates 3 residues before the CDR3 end, so the remaining end is supplied by the germline J gene. This chain uses TRBV7-3 with TRBJ2-5, with D possibly being TRBD2 (7 bases). V was shortened by 4 bases and J by 6 bases, with 21 bases between the two germline ends. Germline V lookup: CDR1 SGHTA, CDR2 FQGTGA. The CDR3 covers 16 residues. The part of the CDR3 DNA that was read is TGTGCCAGCAGCTCCTCCGGGTGGGGGGGCGGGAAGACC. It is translated as CASSSSGWGGGKT. The CDR3 in full is CASSSSGWGGGKTQYF.